These 25 T cell receptor beta chains were all obtained from the same sample, sequenced in a study of T cell repertoires in cytomegalovirus infection. MiXCR was run by TCRdb on the reads, yielding one entry per CDR3 protein. The sample carries just over 450,000 distinct CDR3 sequences, under 55% recorded once. Their specific antigens are unknown. Here the sequenced sample was cultured PBMCs, taken from culture after CMV antigen stimulation. Receptors originate from a human donor in good health (CMV status not recorded). Some clones in this sample may be carry-over from other donors' samples.

The J gene is TRBJ2-1, the V gene TRBV6-6; a weak D match, TRBD2 (6 bases). Germline CDR1 is MNHNY and CDR2 is SVGAGI (reference sequence). The CDR3 runs 13 residues. Trimming shortened V by 10 bases and J by 5 bases, and 15 bases separated the two germline ends. CDR3 in amino acids: CAILLARHNEQFF. The CDR3 DNA reads TGTGCCATCTTACTAGCCCGGCACAATGAGCAGTTCTTC.

This clonotype appeared a few times. The V and J genes are TRBV28 and TRBJ2-7; perhaps TRBD2 as D (5 bases). Germline V gene lookup returns CDR1 MDHEN and CDR2 SYDVKM. Trimming took 6 bases from V and 2 from J, leaving 14 bases between them. The CDR3 totals 14 residues. The DNA for the CDR3 is TGTGCCAGCAGGCTAACCGGGAAACCCTACGAGCAGTACTTC. This sequence encodes CASRLTGKPYEQYF. Looking up the rest from reference TRBV28 and TRBJ2-7 gives the full variable domain: DVKVTQSSRYLVKRTGEKVFLECVQDMDHENMFWYRQDPGLGLRLIYFSYDVKMKEKGDIPEGYSVSREKKERFSLILESASTNQTSMYLCASRLTGKPYEQYFGPGTRLTVT.

J is TRBJ1-2 and V is TRBV20-1, with unresolved D. Germline V gene lookup returns CDR1 DFQATT and CDR2 SNEGSKA (reference sequence). V lost 1 base to trimming and J lost 6 bases, with 12 bases between them. This CDR3 spans 13 amino acids. CDR3 coding DNA: TGCAGTGCTAGAGGGTACGGGAATGATGGCTACACCTTC. It yields the protein CSARGYGNDGYTF.

V gene TRBV28 combines with J gene TRBJ2-2; the D gene is possibly TRBD2 (6 bases). In germline, CDR1 is MDHEN, CDR2 SYDVKM. V lost 8 bases, J lost 3 bases, and 16 bases lay in between. CDR3 length: 15 residues. In nucleotides, the CDR3 is TGTGCCAGCGGGGGTTCCACGGGGGACACCGGGGAGCTGTTTTTT. It specifies CASGGSTGDTGELFF.

V gene TRBV15 combines with J gene TRBJ1-6; D is ambiguous. This CDR3 spans 15 amino acids. The germline CDR1 and CDR2 sequences are LNHNV and YYDKDF (reference sequence). The ends were cut back, 3 bases at V and 5 bases at J, with 11 bases in the middle. The CDR3 spells CATSREGGHNSPLHF. The CDR3 region has the DNA TGTGCCACCAGCAGGGAAGGAGGACATAATTCACCCCTCCACTTT.

J is TRBJ1-5 and V is TRBV6-6; 7 bases are a match to TRBD1. Trimming removed 8 bases from V and 6 bases from J; junction bases left unmatched: 10. Germline V gene lookup returns CDR1 MNHNY and CDR2 SVGAGI (reference sequence). The CDR3 length is 14 residues. CDR3 sequence: CASALTGWGQPQHF. The CDR3 DNA reads as TGTGCCAGCGCTTTGACAGGGTGGGGTCAGCCCCAGCATTTT.

This chain connects TRBV5-6 to TRBJ1-1; the match to TRBD1 covers 10 bases. In germline, CDR1 is SGHDT, CDR2 YYEEEE. The CDR3 totals 16 residues. J lost 2 bases, V lost 1 base, and 5 bases had no gene match. CDR3 sequence (DNA): TGTGCCAGCAGCTTGTGGGACAGGGGTTTAAACACTGAAGCTTTCTTT. Translation gives CASSLWDRGLNTEAFF.

Regarding this clonotype: A junction end diverges from the germline sequence, so it may reflect a read error. The rearrangement joins TRBV2 to TRBJ2-7, with D possibly matching TRBD2 (5 bases). Germline lookup yields CDR1 SNHLY and CDR2 FYNNEI. This CDR3 is built from 12 residues. The CDR3 DNA follows: TGTGCCAGCAGTGAGGAGAACAGTTTGAGGGACTTC. This translates into CASSEENSLRDF.

V is TRBV7-9 and J is TRBJ2-5, with D hard to call. V gave up 0 bases and J gave up 1 base, with 15 bases separating them. Germline-derived CDR1 and CDR2 are SEHNR and FQNEAQ (reference sequence). The CDR3 has 17 residues. The CDR3 spells CASSLAAFQRTQETQYF. In DNA, the CDR3 is TGTGCCAGCAGCTTAGCGGCTTTTCAGAGAACCCAAGAGACCCAGTACTTC.

The J gene is TRBJ2-7, the V gene TRBV7-6; 8 bases fit TRBD1. With 5 bases clipped from V and 5 bases from J, the junction kept 8 bases outside the gene matches. Germline V lookup: CDR1 SGHVS, CDR2 FNYEAQ. CDR3 length: 14 residues. The CDR3 coding sequence is TGTGCCAGCAGCGACGACAGGGGTTACCACGAGCAGTACTTC. Its protein is CASSDDRGYHEQYF.

The V and J genes are TRBV12-3 or TRBV12-4 and TRBJ2-5; the D gene is possibly TRBD2 (7 bases). The V gene lost 6 bases and the J gene lost 4 bases, with 15 bases spanning the gap. The CDR3 loop spans 14 amino acids. DNA for the CDR3: TGTGCCAGCAGCCGGGGGGCGGGAGCAGAGACCCAGTACTTC. Amino acid sequence: CASSRGAGAETQYF.

The chain has TRBV3-1 and TRBJ1-3, with no clear D. Between the trimmed V and J ends, which lost 4 bases and 4 bases, there was a span of 14 bases. The CDR3 sequence is 15 residues long. Germline assignment: CDR1 LGHDT and CDR2 YNNKEL (reference sequence). The CDR3 DNA is TGTGCCAGCAGCCGACTCGCGGGTGAGGGAAACACCATATATTTT. It codes for CASSRLAGEGNTIYF.

The rearrangement links TRBV28 to TRBJ2-1; TRBD1 might be the D (7 bases). V was cut by 8 bases and J by 1 base, with 33 bases left in between. The germline gives CDR1 MDHEN, CDR2 SYDVKM. This CDR3 is built from 21 residues. The CDR3 region has the DNA TGTGCCAGCTCGTCGTTATGGGGTACCCGCGCGACAGGGAGGTCCTACAATGAGCAGTTCTTC. This sequence encodes CASSSLWGTRATGRSYNEQFF.

V gene TRBV28 combines with J gene TRBJ2-5, with no clear D. The germline V gene has CDR1 MDHEN and CDR2 SYDVKM. V lost 2 bases and J 7 bases, leaving 8 bases between the germline ends. The CDR3 is made up of 12 amino acids. In DNA form, the CDR3 reads TGTGCCAGCAGTTTAGGCGCGCGGACCCAGTACTTC. This sequence encodes CASSLGARTQYF.

The chain employs TRBV24-1 and TRBJ2-3; 8 bases agree with TRBD2. The V gene's germline CDR1 is KGHDR and CDR2 SFDVKD. This CDR3 spans 12 amino acids. The V gene end was trimmed by 2 bases and the J gene end by 14 bases; junction bases not matched to a gene: 5. CDR3 residues: CATSDWSGRGYF. The CDR3 coding sequence is TGTGCCACCAGTGATTGGAGCGGGAGAGGGTATTTT.

The rearrangement joins TRBV12-3 or TRBV12-4 to TRBJ2-1, with D perhaps matching TRBD1 or TRBD2 (5 bases each). The length of the CDR3 is 14 residues. Trimming left V 7 bases short and J 0 bases short, with 10 bases between. The CDR3 sequence is CASTLGRSYNEQFF. CDR3 coding DNA: TGTGCCAGCACCCTGGGACGCTCCTACAATGAGCAGTTCTTC.

This rearrangement joins TRBV7-9 to TRBJ2-7, with D possibly TRBD2 on 5 matching bases. V lost 5 bases and J 8 bases, leaving 19 bases between the germline ends. The CDR3 is 14 residues long. Germline V gives CDR1 SEHNR, CDR2 FQNEAQ (reference sequence). CDR3 DNA sequence: TGTGCCAGCAGCCCCGAGGAGGACTGGGTCAAGCAGTACTTC. This gives the protein CASSPEEDWVKQYF.

The genes are TRBV2 and TRBJ2-2; the D is unclear. V gave up 5 bases and J gave up 2 bases, with 12 bases separating them. Germline CDR1 and CDR2: SNHLY and FYNNEI. The CDR3 length is 15 residues. This CDR3 reads CASSHRADNTGELFF. The CDR3 nucleotides read TGTGCCAGCAGTCACCGGGCAGATAACACCGGGGAGCTGTTTTTT.

This clonotype was found a few times. The chain has TRBV18 and TRBJ2-5; the D is unclear. CDR3 length equals 14 residues. Germline V gives CDR1 KGHSH, CDR2 LQKENI. Trimming stripped 3 bases from V and 2 bases from J, with 10 bases between. The CDR3 region is CASSPPASQETQYF. The CDR3 region has the DNA TGTGCCAGCTCACCCCCCGCCAGTCAAGAGACCCAGTACTTC.

This clonotype was recorded a few times. The chain uses TRBV10-3 and TRBJ2-7; TRBD1 or TRBD2 may be the D gene (6 bases each). V was pared by 3 bases and J by 8 bases, with 17 bases between. Germline loops: CDR1 ENHRY, CDR2 SYGVKD. The CDR3 is made up of 14 amino acids. The DNA for the CDR3 is TGTGCCATCAGTGAAGGGGGGTCCAACGGACAGCAGTACTTC. It yields the protein CAISEGGSNGQQYF.

This clonotype was picked up a small number of times. This chain connects TRBV25-1 to TRBJ2-1; 8 nucleotides align to TRBD1. V lost 3 bases, J lost 6 bases, and 4 bases stayed unmatched. Germline V gives CDR1 MGHDK, CDR2 SYGVNS. The CDR3 length is 14 residues. As DNA, the CDR3 is TGTGCCAGCAGTGATGACAGGGGAGGCAATGAGCAGTTCTTC. As protein: CASSDDRGGNEQFF.

This clonotype was found once. The V call is TRBV6-8, the J call TRBJ2-6, with 7 nucleotides matching TRBD1. The CDR3 totals 17 residues. Per germline, CDR1 MNHGY and CDR2 SAAAGT. J gave up 0 bases and V 5 bases, and 7 bases lay outside the gene matches. CDR3 loop: CASSDETGSSGANVLTF. CDR3 DNA sequence: TGTGCCAGCAGTGACGAGACAGGGAGCTCTGGGGCCAACGTCCTGACTTTC.

In this sample, this clonotype turned up a few times. The rearrangement links TRBV4-1 to TRBJ1-5; no firm D call. The V end lost 4 bases, the J end lost 5 bases, and 9 bases lay between the germline ends. Germline CDR1 MGHRA, CDR2 YSYEKL. The CDR3 contains 13 residues. The CDR3 region is CASSPQRDQPQHF. In nucleotides, the CDR3 is TGCGCCAGCAGCCCTCAAAGGGATCAGCCCCAGCATTTT.

This clonotype was counted a few times. This chain links TRBV6-1 with TRBJ2-5, with 15 bases aligning to TRBD2. CDR3 length: 15 residues. CDR1 and CDR2 from the germline V gene are MNHNS and SASEGT. V shed 6 bases, J shed 5 bases, and the junction held 4 bases outside the gene matches. DNA of the CDR3: TGTGCCAGCAGCGGACTAGCGGGAGGGAAGGAGACCCAGTACTTC. It translates to CASSGLAGGKETQYF.

The chain uses TRBV7-2 and TRBJ2-1; TRBD2 matches 10 bases. Germline assignment: CDR1 SGHTA and CDR2 FQGNSA. The trim removed 1 base at V and 1 base at J, leaving 13 bases unmatched. This CDR3 is built from 20 residues. In DNA, the CDR3 is TGTGCCAGCAGCTTAGTATTGCTAGCGGGAGACTGGGGTTCCTACAATGAGCAGTTCTTC. Its translation: CASSLVLLAGDWGSYNEQFF.